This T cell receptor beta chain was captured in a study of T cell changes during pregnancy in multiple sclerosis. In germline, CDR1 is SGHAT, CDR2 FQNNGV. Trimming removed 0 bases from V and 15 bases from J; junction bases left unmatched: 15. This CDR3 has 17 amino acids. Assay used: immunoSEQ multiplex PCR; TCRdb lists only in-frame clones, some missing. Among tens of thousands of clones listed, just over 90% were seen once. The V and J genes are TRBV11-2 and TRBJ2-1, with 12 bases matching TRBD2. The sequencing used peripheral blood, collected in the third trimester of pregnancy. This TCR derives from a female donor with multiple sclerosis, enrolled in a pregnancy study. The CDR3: CASSLDPSGGGPGFRFF. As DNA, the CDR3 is TGTGCCAGCAGCTTAGATCCTAGCGGGGGGGGTCCGGGCTTTAGGTTCTTC.